A selection of T cell receptor beta chains follows, all from one sample in a study of shared clonotypes between healthy human individuals. Assay: immunoSEQ multiplex PCR; the TCRdb copy retains only in-frame clones and omits some. The data contain some 500,000 clones, about 96% of them seen just once; the ten biggest clones take up roughly 0.06%. The sequencing sample was made of naive CD4+ T cells sorted from blood. Every receptor here comes from a young woman in good health. Both conserved end residues are part of each CDR3. Clone size appears in some rows only: once, few, many, or a class for an expanded clone.

J gene | clone size | V gene | CDR3 protein
TRBJ2-7 | once | TRBV6-1 | CASNAGLAYEQYF
TRBJ1-2 | NA | TRBV2 | CATMVRASDYTF
TRBJ2-2 | NA | TRBV10-3 | CAISDWTNTGELFF
TRBJ1-2 | NA | TRBV27 | CASRGTGGRLGYTF
TRBJ2-3 | NA | TRBV9 | CASSVGSGTSPDTQYF
TRBJ2-3 | NA | TRBV9 | CASSPRGKSTDTQYF
TRBJ2-1 | NA | TRBV7-2 | CASSFQDRGRSNEQFF
TRBJ1-3 | NA | TRBV15 | CATSRDVRAGNTIYF
TRBJ2-7 | NA | TRBV7-2 | CASSATSGRAYEQYF
TRBJ2-7 | NA | TRBV18 | CASSPPTSGRILTYEQYF
TRBJ2-3 | NA | TRBV6-9 | CASSFAPGQETDTQYF
TRBJ1-4 | NA | TRBV6-5 | CASRRNRGTNEKLFF
TRBJ2-7 | NA | TRBV27 | CASSYRGIYEQYF
TRBJ2-7 | NA | TRBV19 | CASSPSGLATYEQYF
TRBJ2-5 | NA | TRBV5-6 | CASRSTGKETQYF
TRBJ2-2 | once | TRBV7-2 | CASSIAPNTGELFF
TRBJ2-5 | once | TRBV5-6 | CASSSTSGGETQYF
TRBJ2-1 | NA | TRBV9 | CASSADGEYNEQFF
NA | NA | TRBV6-6 | CASSYSSSGSYEQYF
TRBJ2-5 | NA | TRBV5-1 | CASSLGSGVETQYF
TRBJ2-3 | NA | TRBV19 | CASSIAGYTDTQYF
TRBJ1-1 | NA | TRBV6-1 | CASSEAPGTGLRNTEAFF
TRBJ2-1 | NA | TRBV11-2 | CASSLGTGVPYNEQFF
TRBJ2-3 | NA | TRBV7-9 | CASSLDVTDTQYF
TRBJ2-7 | NA | TRBV11-2 | CASSSPAGLAVEQYF
TRBJ1-1 | NA | TRBV5-1 | CASSLETGWGTEAFF
TRBJ2-7 | NA | TRBV4-1 | CASSQDDSRFAYEQYF
TRBJ1-2 | once | TRBV4-2 | CASSVGQGVDYGYTF
TRBJ2-5 | NA | TRBV18 | CASSPQGTYQETQYF
NA | NA | TRBV6-5 | CASSYSGTGTYEQYF
TRBJ2-3 | NA | TRBV28 | CASSFGILPGDTQYF
TRBJ2-7 | NA | TRBV5-1 | CASSLDGTQYEQYF
TRBJ2-3 | NA | TRBV6-6 | CASSQLAPSTDTQYF
TRBJ2-5 | NA | TRBV7-9 | CASSPRRGSLLQETQYF
TRBJ2-1 | once | TRBV28 | CASSTTGFTFF
TRBJ1-1 | NA | TRBV6-1 | CATEVKKKNTEAFF
TRBJ2-3 | NA | TRBV7-9 | CASSFQEGFVDTQYF
TRBJ2-1 | NA | TRBV27 | CASNQGSTNEQFF
TRBJ1-5 | NA | TRBV19 | CASKEGPGNSNQPQHF
TRBJ2-1 | NA | TRBV27 | CASSSSDVVHEQFF
TRBJ1-6 | NA | TRBV19 | CASGVDSYNSPLHF
TRBJ2-1 | NA | TRBV7-3 | CASSQDRGDYNEQFF
TRBJ2-5 | once | TRBV27 | CASSLTDAGRTQYF
TRBJ1-2 | NA | TRBV10-3 | CAISESSVEPNYGYTF
TRBJ2-1 | NA | TRBV19 | CASSTSGRALYNEQFF
TRBJ2-2 | NA | TRBV4-1 | CASSQDWASGTNTGELFF
TRBJ2-5 | NA | TRBV5-1 | CASSSGLAGTETQYF